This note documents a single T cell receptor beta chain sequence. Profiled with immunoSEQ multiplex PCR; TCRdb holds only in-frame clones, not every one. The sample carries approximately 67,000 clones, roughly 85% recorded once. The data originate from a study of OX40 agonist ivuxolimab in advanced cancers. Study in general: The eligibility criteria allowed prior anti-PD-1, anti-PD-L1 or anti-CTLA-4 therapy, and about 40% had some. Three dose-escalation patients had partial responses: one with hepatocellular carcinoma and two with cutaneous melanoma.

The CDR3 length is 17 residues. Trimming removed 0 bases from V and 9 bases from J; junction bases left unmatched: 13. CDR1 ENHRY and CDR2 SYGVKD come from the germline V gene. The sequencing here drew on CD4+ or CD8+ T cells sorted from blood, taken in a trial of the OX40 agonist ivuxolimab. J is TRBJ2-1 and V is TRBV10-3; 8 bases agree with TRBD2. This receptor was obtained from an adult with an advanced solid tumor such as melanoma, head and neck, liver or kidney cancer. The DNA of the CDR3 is TGTGCCATCAGTGAGTCTCTAGGTAGCGGGACGTCGATTGAGCAGTTCTTC. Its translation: CAISESLGSGTSIEQFF.